This T cell receptor beta chain originates from a study of CD8 T cells in ankylosing spondylitis. As the method for making TCR beta libraries, quantitative 5'-RACE with molecular barcodes was used. TCRdb independently ran MiXCR on the 5' RACE reads; one entry per CDR3 protein. The sample holds 200,000 to 250,000 distinct CDR3 sequences, 10% to 13% seen once. Whole-study results and caveats: Ankylosing spondylitis blood seemed to carry a telltale TCR beta motif made of about 8 highly homologous variants. Reported data indicate significant enrichment of disease-linked clones within matched ankylosing spondylitis synovial fluid.

The V and J ends lost 9 bases and 0 bases respectively, with 11 bases between them. The CDR3 length is 14 residues. Germline V lookup: CDR1 SGHTA, CDR2 FQGNSA. Concerning this clonotype: The target antigen is unknown.

The sequencing sample was made of blood, either unsorted or a sorted T cell fraction (not recorded which). The chain joins TRBV7-2 to TRBJ2-2; maybe TRBD1 (5 bases). This TCR was sampled from a male donor with ankylosing spondylitis or in good health (not recorded which). CDR3 sequence (DNA): TGTGCCAGTTTCAGGGCCTCGAACACCGGGGAGCTGTTTTTT. This encodes CASFRASNTGELFF.